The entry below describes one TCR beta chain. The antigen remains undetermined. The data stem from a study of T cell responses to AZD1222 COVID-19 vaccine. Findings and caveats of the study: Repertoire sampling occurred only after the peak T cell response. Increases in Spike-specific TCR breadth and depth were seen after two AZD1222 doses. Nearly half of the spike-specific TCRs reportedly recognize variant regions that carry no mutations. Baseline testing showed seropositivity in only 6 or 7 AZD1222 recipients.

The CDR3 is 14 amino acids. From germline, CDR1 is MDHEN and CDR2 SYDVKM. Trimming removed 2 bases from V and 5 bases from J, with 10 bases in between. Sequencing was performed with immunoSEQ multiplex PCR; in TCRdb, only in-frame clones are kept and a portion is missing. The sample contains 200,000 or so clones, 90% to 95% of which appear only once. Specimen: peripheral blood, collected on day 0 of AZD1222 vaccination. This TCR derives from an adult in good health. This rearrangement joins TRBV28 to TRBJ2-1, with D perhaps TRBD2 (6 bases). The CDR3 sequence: CASSLGDFHNEQFF. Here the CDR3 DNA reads TGTGCCAGCAGTTTAGGGGACTTCCACAATGAGCAGTTCTTC.